This TCR beta chain was identified during a study of blood T cell repertoires in COVID-19. Whole-study context: In each case, the material was cDNA or gDNA derived from T cells, B-cell-depleted T cells, or PBMCs.

Germline CDR1 is MNHEY and CDR2 is SVGAGI. CDR3 size: 14 residues. Germline trimming cut 5 bases from V and 5 bases from J; bases unmatched to any gene: 6. Sequencing was performed with immunoSEQ multiplex PCR; in TCRdb, only in-frame clones are kept and a portion is missing. The sample lists 14,000 or so clones, 87% occurring once. The sequencing sample was made of peripheral blood. This receptor was taken from a human donor with active COVID-19. The donor label of this sample is uncertain. The chain recombines TRBV6-5 with TRBJ2-5; 9 bases are a match to TRBD2. CDR3 bases: TGTGCCAGCAGTCGCGGGGGGGCCGAGGAGACCCAGTACTTC. Encoded protein: CASSRGGAEETQYF.